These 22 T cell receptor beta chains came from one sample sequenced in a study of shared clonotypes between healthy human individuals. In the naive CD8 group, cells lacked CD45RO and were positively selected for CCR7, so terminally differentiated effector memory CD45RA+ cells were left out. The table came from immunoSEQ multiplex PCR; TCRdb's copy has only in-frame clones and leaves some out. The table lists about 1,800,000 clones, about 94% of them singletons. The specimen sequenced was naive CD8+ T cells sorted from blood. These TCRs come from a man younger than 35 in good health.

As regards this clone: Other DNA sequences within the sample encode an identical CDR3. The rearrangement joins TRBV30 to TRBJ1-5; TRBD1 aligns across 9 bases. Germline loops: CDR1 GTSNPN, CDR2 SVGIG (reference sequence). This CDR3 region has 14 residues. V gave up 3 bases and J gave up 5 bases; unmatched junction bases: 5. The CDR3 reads CAWSPGQGDQPQHF. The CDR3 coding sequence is TGTGCCTGGAGCCCGGGACAGGGTGATCAGCCCCAGCATTTT.

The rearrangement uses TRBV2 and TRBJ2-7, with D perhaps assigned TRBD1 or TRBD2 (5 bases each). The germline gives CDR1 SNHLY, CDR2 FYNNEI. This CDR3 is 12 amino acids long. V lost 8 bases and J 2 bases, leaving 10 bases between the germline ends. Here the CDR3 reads CASGRGPYEQYF. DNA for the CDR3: TGTGCCAGCGGACGGGGACCCTACGAGCAGTACTTC.

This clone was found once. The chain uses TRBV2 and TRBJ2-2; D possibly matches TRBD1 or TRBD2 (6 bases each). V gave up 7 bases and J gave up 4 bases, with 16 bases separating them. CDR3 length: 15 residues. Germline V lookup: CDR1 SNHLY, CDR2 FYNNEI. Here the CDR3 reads CASKISGGATGELFF. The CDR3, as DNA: TGTGCCAGCAAGATCTCCGGGGGCGCCACCGGGGAGCTGTTTTTT. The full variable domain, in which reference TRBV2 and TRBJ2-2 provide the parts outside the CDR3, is EPEVTQTPSHQVTQMGQEVILRCVPISNHLYFYWYRQILGQKVEFLVSFYNNEISEKSEIFDDQFSVERPDGSNFTLKIRSTKLEDSAMYFCASKISGGATGELFFGEGSRLTVL.

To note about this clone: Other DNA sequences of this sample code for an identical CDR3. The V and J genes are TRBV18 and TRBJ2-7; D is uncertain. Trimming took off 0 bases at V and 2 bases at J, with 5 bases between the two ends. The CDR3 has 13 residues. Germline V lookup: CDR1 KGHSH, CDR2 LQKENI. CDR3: CASSPPGTYEQYF. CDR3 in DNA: TGTGCCAGCTCACCACCAGGCACCTACGAGCAGTACTTC. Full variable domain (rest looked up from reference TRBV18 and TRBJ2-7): NAGVMQNPRHLVRRRGQEARLRCSPMKGHSHVYWYRQLPEEGLKFMVYLQKENIIDESGMPKERFSAEFPKEGPSILRIQQVVRGDSAAYFCASSPPGTYEQYFGPGTRLTVT.

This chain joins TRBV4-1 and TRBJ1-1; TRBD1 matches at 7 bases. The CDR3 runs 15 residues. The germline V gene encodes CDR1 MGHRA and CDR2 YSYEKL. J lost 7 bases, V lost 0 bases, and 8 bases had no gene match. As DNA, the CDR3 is TGCGCCAGCAGCCAAGATTTCCAGGGGGGGAATGAAGCTTTCTTT. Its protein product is CASSQDFQGGNEAFF.

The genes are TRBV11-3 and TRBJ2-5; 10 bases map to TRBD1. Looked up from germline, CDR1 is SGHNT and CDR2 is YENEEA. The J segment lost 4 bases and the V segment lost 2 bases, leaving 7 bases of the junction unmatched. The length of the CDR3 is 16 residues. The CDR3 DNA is TGTGCCAGCAGCTTATCCGGGACAGGGGTCCCAGAGACCCAGTACTTC. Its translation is CASSLSGTGVPETQYF.

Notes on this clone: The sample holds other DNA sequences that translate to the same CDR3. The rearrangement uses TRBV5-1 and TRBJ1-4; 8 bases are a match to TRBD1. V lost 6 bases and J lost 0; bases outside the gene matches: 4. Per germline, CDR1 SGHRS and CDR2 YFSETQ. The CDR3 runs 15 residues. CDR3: CASTDRGATNEKLFF. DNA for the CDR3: TGCGCCAGCACAGACAGGGGAGCAACTAATGAAAAACTGTTTTTT.

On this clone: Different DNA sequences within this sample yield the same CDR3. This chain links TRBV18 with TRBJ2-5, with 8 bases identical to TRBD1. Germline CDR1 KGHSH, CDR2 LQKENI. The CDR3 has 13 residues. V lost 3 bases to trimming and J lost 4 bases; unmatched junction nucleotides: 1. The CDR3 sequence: CASSPDRGETQYF. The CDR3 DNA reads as TGTGCCAGCTCACCCGACAGGGGAGAGACCCAGTACTTC.

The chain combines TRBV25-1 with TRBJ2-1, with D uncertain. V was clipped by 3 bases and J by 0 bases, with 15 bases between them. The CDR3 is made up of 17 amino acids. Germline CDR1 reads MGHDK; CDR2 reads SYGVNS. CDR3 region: CASSDPLGSSSYNEQFF. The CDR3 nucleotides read TGTGCCAGCAGTGACCCTCTGGGTTCTAGCTCCTACAATGAGCAGTTCTTC.

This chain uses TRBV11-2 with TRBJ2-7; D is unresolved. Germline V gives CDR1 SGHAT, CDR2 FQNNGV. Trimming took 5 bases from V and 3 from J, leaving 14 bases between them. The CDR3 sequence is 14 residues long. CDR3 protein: CASSPADGNYEQYF. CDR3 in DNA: TGTGCCAGCAGCCCCGCCGACGGTAACTACGAGCAGTACTTC.

This chain's CDR3 is CASSPGTISSDTQYF. DNA for the CDR3: TGTGCCAGCAGTCCGGGGACGATCTCTTCAGATACGCAGTATTTT. The J gene is TRBJ2-3, the V gene TRBV7-2; D possibly matches TRBD1 or TRBD2 (5 bases each). The CDR3 spans 15 residues. Trimming removed 6 bases at V and 4 bases at J, with 17 bases between. Germline CDR1 is SGHTA and CDR2 is FQGNSA.

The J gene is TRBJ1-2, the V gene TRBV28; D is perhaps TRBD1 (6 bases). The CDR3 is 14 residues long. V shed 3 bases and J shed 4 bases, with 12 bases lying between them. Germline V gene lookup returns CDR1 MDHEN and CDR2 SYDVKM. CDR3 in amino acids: CASSFPGEGYGYTF. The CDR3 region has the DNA TGTGCCAGCAGTTTTCCAGGGGAGGGCTATGGCTACACCTTC.

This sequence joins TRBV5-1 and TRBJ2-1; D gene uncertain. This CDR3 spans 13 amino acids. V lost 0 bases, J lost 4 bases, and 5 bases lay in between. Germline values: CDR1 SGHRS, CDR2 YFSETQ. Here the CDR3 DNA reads TGCGCCAGCAGCTTGGAACGATACAATGAGCAGTTCTTC. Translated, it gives CASSLERYNEQFF.

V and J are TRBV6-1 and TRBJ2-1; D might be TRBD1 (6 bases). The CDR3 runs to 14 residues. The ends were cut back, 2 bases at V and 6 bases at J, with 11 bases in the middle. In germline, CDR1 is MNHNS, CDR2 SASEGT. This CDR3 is CASSELSGVNEQFF. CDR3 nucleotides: TGTGCCAGCAGTGAACTTTCAGGGGTCAATGAGCAGTTCTTC.

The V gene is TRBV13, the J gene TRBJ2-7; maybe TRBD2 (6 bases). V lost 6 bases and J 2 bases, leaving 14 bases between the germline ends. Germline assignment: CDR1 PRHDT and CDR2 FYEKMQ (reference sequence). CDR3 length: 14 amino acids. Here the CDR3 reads CASSPGVGTYEQYF. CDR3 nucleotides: TGTGCCAGCAGTCCGGGGGTTGGCACCTACGAGCAGTACTTC.

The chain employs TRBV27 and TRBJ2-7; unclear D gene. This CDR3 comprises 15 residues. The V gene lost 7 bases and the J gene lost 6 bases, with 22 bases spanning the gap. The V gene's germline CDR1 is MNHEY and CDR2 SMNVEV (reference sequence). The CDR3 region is CASMSSPNLILEQYF. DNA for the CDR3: TGTGCCAGCATGAGTTCTCCTAACCTAATCCTCGAGCAGTACTTC.

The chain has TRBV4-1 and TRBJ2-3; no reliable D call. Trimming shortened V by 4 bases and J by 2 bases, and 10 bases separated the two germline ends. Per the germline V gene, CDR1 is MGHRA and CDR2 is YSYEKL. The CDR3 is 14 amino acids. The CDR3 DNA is TGCGCCAGCAGCCTACCTGGAGACACAGATACGCAGTATTTT. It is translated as CASSLPGDTDTQYF.

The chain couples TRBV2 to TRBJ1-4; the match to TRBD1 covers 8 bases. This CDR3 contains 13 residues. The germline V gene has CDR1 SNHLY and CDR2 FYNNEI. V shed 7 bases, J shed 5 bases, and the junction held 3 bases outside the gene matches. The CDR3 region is CASIGTGNEKLFF. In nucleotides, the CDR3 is TGTGCCAGCATCGGGACAGGAAATGAAAAACTGTTTTTT.

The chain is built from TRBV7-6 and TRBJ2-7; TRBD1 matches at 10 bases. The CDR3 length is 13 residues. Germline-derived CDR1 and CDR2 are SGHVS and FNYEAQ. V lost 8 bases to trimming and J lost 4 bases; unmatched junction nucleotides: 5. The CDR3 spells CASAPGQGYEQYF. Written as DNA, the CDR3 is TGTGCCAGCGCACCGGGACAGGGGTACGAGCAGTACTTC.

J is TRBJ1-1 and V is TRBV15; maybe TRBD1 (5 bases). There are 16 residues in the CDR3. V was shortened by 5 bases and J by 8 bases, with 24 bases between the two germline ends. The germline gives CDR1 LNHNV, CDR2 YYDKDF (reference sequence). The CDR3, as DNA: TGTGCCACCAGCGGTTTGGAGGGACCGAAAGGATCGGAAGCTTTCTTT. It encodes CATSGLEGPKGSEAFF.

This CDR3 is CASRSRTAAVAFF. The CDR3 bases are TGTGCCAGCAGATCCCGGACGGCGGCTGTTGCTTTCTTT. The V gene is TRBV7-8, the J gene TRBJ1-1; D uncertain. The CDR3 runs to 13 residues. V was trimmed by 6 bases and J by 11 bases, leaving 19 bases between them. The germline CDR1 and CDR2 sequences are SGHVS and FQNEAQ.

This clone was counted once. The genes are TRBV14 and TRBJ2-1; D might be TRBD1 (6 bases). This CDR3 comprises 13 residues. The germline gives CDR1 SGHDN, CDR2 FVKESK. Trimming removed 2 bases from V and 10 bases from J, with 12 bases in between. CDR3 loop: CASSQYRAGEQFF. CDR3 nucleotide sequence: TGTGCCAGCAGCCAATACAGGGCTGGGGAGCAGTTCTTC.